Here is one T cell receptor (beta chain) with its context. Its antigen is unidentified. This sample is drawn from a study of T cell responses to AZD1222 COVID-19 vaccine. Study-wide results and limits: Females made up more of the donors, who were largely white British, and clonal diversity may have come out too low. Vaccination with two AZD1222 doses was followed by a rise in Spike-specific TCR breadth and depth.

Here immunoSEQ multiplex PCR was the method, and the copy in TCRdb shows in-frame clones only, minus some. The sample has around 100,000 clones; less than 95% are singletons. The CDR3 runs to 14 residues. V dropped 5 bases and J dropped 0 bases, with 9 bases sitting between them. Per germline, CDR1 SGHTA and CDR2 FQGTGA. This clonotype originated in an adult in good health. The chain links TRBV7-3 to TRBJ2-3; the D gene is possibly TRBD2 (6 bases). Sequenced here: peripheral blood, sampled on day 0 of AZD1222 vaccination. The CDR3 sequence is CASSRGTSTDTQYF. CDR3 DNA sequence: TGTGCCAGCAGCCGCGGGACTAGCACAGATACGCAGTATTTT.